What follows are 23 T cell receptor beta chains derived from one specimen sequenced in a study of T cell repertoires in cytomegalovirus infection. These receptors are not linked to any known antigen. TCRdb processed the reads anew with MiXCR; each CDR3 protein has one entry. The sample contains roughly 730,000 distinct CDR3 sequences, roughly 33% of which appear only once. The sequenced sample was cultured PBMCs, obtained from culture after CMV antigen stimulation. These receptors came from a human donor in good health (CMV status not recorded). Some clones in this sample may be carry-over from other donors' samples.

Many counts were recorded for this clonotype. The chain has TRBV7-2 and TRBJ2-7; TRBD1 matches 8 bases. Germline loops: CDR1 SGHTA, CDR2 FQGNSA. V was clipped by 4 bases and J by 0 bases; unmatched bases: 8. The CDR3 extends over 16 amino acids. The CDR3 DNA follows: TGTGCCAGCAGCTACGGACAGGGAACGGGCTCCTACGAGCAGTACTTC. Translating gives CASSYGQGTGSYEQYF.

As for this clonotype: A single base separates this from a much larger clone, so it may be a read error. The chain links TRBV7-6 to TRBJ2-3; TRBD1 is a possible D gene (7 bases). Germline CDR1 reads SGHVS; CDR2 reads FNYEAQ. The CDR3 length is 14 residues. The V end lost 4 bases, the J end lost 2 bases, and 10 bases lay between the germline ends. The CDR3 protein is CASSSGGFTDTQYF. The CDR3, as DNA: TGTGCCAGCAGCTCAGGGGGGTTCACAGATACGCAGTATTTT.

The V and J genes are TRBV19 and TRBJ2-1, with 7 bases that match TRBD1. This CDR3 contains 17 residues. Germline V gene data show CDR1 as LNHDA and CDR2 as SQIVND (reference sequence). The trim removed 4 bases at V and 0 bases at J, leaving 9 bases unmatched. CDR3: CASSTLGTASSYNEQFF. CDR3 nucleotide sequence: TGTGCCAGTAGTACCCTCGGGACAGCTAGCTCCTACAATGAGCAGTTCTTC.

The rearrangement uses TRBV7-2 and TRBJ1-3, with 7 bases identical to TRBD1. The ends lost 5 bases at V and 3 bases at J; junction bases unmatched: 7. CDR3 length: 15 residues. Germline CDR1 and CDR2: SGHTA and FQGNSA. The CDR3 bases are TGTGCCAGCAGCCTAGACAGGGTCTTTGGAAACACCATATATTTT. Protein product: CASSLDRVFGNTIYF.

V is TRBV19 and J is TRBJ2-7, with a possible D match to TRBD1 (6 bases). The CDR3 runs to 13 residues. Germline loops: CDR1 LNHDA, CDR2 SQIVND (reference sequence). Trimming left V 10 bases short and J 1 base short, with 14 bases between. The CDR3 loop is CATSGADSYEQYF. The CDR3 nucleotides read TGTGCCACCTCAGGGGCGGATTCCTACGAGCAGTACTTC.

This chain connects TRBV4-1 to TRBJ1-1; 10 nucleotides line up with TRBD1. Germline V gene sequence: CDR1 MGHRA, CDR2 YSYEKL. The CDR3 runs to 19 residues. V lost 1 base and J lost 1; bases outside the gene matches: 12. CDR3 amino acids: CASSQAGWGQGLTNTEAFF. In DNA, the CDR3 is TGCGCCAGCAGCCAAGCAGGATGGGGACAGGGGTTAACGAACACTGAAGCTTTCTTT.

Only a few counts were recorded for this clonotype. The V call is TRBV7-6, the J call TRBJ2-7; TRBD1 or TRBD2 may be the D gene (5 bases each). The CDR3 is 17 residues long. Trimming removed 1 base at V and 2 bases at J, with 18 bases between. Germline CDR1 reads SGHVS; CDR2 reads FNYEAQ. The CDR3 nucleotides are TGTGCCAGCAGCTTAGGGTGGGACCCCCTAGGAACCTACGAGCAGTACTTC. Amino acid sequence: CASSLGWDPLGTYEQYF.

This clonotype was recorded a few times. The chain employs TRBV19 and TRBJ2-5; possibly TRBD2 for D (6 bases). The V end lost 3 bases, the J end lost 5 bases, and 19 bases lay between the germline ends. This CDR3 contains 16 residues. Germline CDR1 reads LNHDA; CDR2 reads SQIVND (reference sequence). CDR3 nucleotides: TGTGCCAGTAGTATCGCTAACCACGGGGGAGGTGAGACCCAGTACTTC. Its protein is CASSIANHGGGETQYF.

The chain uses TRBV7-2 and TRBJ1-2; unclear D gene. V was pared by 1 base and J by 2 bases, with 14 bases between. The CDR3 runs to 16 residues. The germline V gene has CDR1 SGHTA and CDR2 FQGNSA. CDR3 residues: CASSLGRAVTNYGYTF. CDR3 nucleotide sequence: TGTGCCAGCAGCTTAGGTCGGGCAGTGACCAACTATGGCTACACCTTC.

This clonotype showed up many times. The rearrangement joins TRBV12-3 or TRBV12-4 to TRBJ2-3; TRBD2 agrees at 7 bases. The CDR3 length is 14 residues. The V and J ends lost 10 bases and 3 bases, in that order; junction bases with no gene match: 10. CDR3 DNA: TGTGCCACTACCGGGGGGATGGGAACAGATACGCAGTATTTT. The encoded protein is CATTGGMGTDTQYF.

This clonotype was counted only a few times. The chain employs TRBV7-8 and TRBJ1-3, with D hard to call. Germline assignment: CDR1 SGHVS and CDR2 FQNEAQ. The CDR3 runs 15 residues. Trimming stripped 5 bases from V and 2 bases from J, with 13 bases between. The CDR3 here is CASSHYEGAGNTIYF. CDR3 coding DNA: TGTGCCAGCAGCCACTACGAAGGAGCTGGAAACACCATATATTTT.

The chain links TRBV11-2 to TRBJ2-7; tentatively, D is TRBD1 (5 bases). CDR3 length: 18 residues. V was clipped by 3 bases and J by 4 bases, with 25 bases between them. Germline values: CDR1 SGHAT, CDR2 FQNNGV. For the CDR3, the DNA is TGTGCCAGCAGCTTTTTATTAGGCGTACGAGCAGGGCGGTACGAGCAGTACTTC. Translating gives CASSFLLGVRAGRYEQYF. Drawing the rest from reference TRBV11-2 and TRBJ2-7, the complete variable domain is EAGVAQSPRYKIIEKRQSVAFWCNPISGHATLYWYQQILGQGPKLLIQFQNNGVVDDSQLPKDRFSAERLKGVDSTLKIQPAKLEDSAVYLCASSFLLGVRAGRYEQYFGPGTRLTVT.

The chain couples TRBV6-5 to TRBJ1-6, with D unclear. Germline V CDR1 and CDR2: MNHEY, SVGAGI. V gave up 1 base and J gave up 5 bases, with 6 bases separating them. The CDR3 has 14 residues. CDR3 sequence: CASSYLRDNSPLHF. The CDR3 nucleotides read TGTGCCAGCAGTTACTTGCGAGATAATTCACCCCTCCACTTT.

This clonotype was observed a few times. V is TRBV15 and J is TRBJ2-7, with 11 bases lining up with TRBD2. V was clipped by 3 bases and J by 7 bases; unmatched bases: 2. Germline lookup yields CDR1 LNHNV and CDR2 YYDKDF (reference sequence). The CDR3 covers 13 residues. The CDR3 bases are TGTGCCACCAGCAGGACTAGCGGGGTGGAGCAGTACTTC. Amino acid sequence: CATSRTSGVEQYF.

This chain joins TRBV19 and TRBJ1-3; the D is unclear. CDR1 LNHDA and CDR2 SQIVND come from the germline V gene (reference sequence). V lost 2 bases and J lost 0, with 20 bases in between. CDR3 length equals 19 residues. This CDR3 is CASSILPTNSYHSGNTIYF. In DNA, the CDR3 is TGTGCCAGTAGTATATTGCCCACCAACAGCTACCACTCTGGAAACACCATATATTTT.

This clonotype was seen only a few times. This chain connects TRBV12-5 to TRBJ2-5; D is unresolved. This CDR3 has 12 amino acids. The V and J ends lost 3 bases and 5 bases respectively, with 7 bases between them. Germline values: CDR1 LGHNT, CDR2 FRNRAP. The CDR3 nucleotides are TGTGCTAGTGGTTTTAATGGGGAGACCCAGTACTTC. Its translation is CASGFNGETQYF.

Note on this clonotype: This sequence may be a read error, since a much larger clone differs from it by one base. This chain links TRBV7-2 with TRBJ1-2; tentatively, D is TRBD1 (6 bases). The CDR3 runs 12 residues. The germline gives CDR1 SGHTA, CDR2 FQGNSA. Here the CDR3 DNA reads TGTGCCGGCAGGCAGGGGTTTTACGGCTACACCTTC. Amino acids: CAGRQGFYGYTF.

This clonotype was seen ten or more times. V usage is TRBV7-2 and J usage is TRBJ2-3; 7 bases are a match to TRBD2. Germline CDR1 reads SGHTA; CDR2 reads FQGNSA. The CDR3 has 16 amino acids. The J segment lost 0 bases and the V segment lost 5 bases, leaving 8 bases of the junction unmatched. The CDR3 protein is CASSPNLAASTDTQYF. The CDR3 DNA reads TGTGCCAGCAGCCCCAACCTAGCGGCTAGCACAGATACGCAGTATTTT. The full variable domain, completed using reference TRBV7-2 and TRBJ2-3, is GAGVSQSPSNKVTEKGKDVELRCDPISGHTALYWYRQSLGQGLEFLIYFQGNSAPDKSGLPSDRFSAERTGGSVSTLTIQRTQQEDSAVYLCASSPNLAASTDTQYFGPGTRLTVL.

The chain carries TRBV28 and TRBJ2-7, with TRBD1 identical over 8 bases. CDR1 MDHEN and CDR2 SYDVKM come from the germline V gene. Germline trimming cut 4 bases from V and 3 bases from J; bases unmatched to any gene: 5. This CDR3 region has 14 residues. CDR3 residues: CASSSRTGYYEQYF. The CDR3 DNA reads as TGTGCCAGCAGTTCGCGGACAGGGTACTACGAGCAGTACTTC.

This clonotype was recorded at least ten times. This chain joins TRBV7-8 and TRBJ2-2; 9 nucleotides line up with TRBD2. CDR1 is SGHVS, CDR2 FQNEAQ, per germline. The CDR3 totals 16 residues. V shed 4 bases and J 3 bases; nucleotides not matched to a gene: 6. The CDR3 sequence: CASSSIAGDHTGELFF. The CDR3, as DNA: TGTGCCAGCAGCTCAATAGCGGGGGACCACACCGGGGAGCTGTTTTTT.

V usage is TRBV6-1 and J usage is TRBJ2-3, with TRBD2 as a possible D gene (7 bases). CDR3 length equals 16 residues. CDR1 and CDR2 from the germline V gene are MNHNS and SASEGT. With 7 bases removed from V and 5 bases from J, the gap between germline ends came to 22 bases. CDR3 DNA: TGTGCCAGCACCATTAAGGGGGGGTTCGGGGAAGATACGCAGTATTTT. Amino acid sequence: CASTIKGGFGEDTQYF.

This chain uses TRBV12-3 or TRBV12-4 with TRBJ2-6, with unresolved D. V was clipped by 6 bases and J by 1 base, with 10 bases between them. CDR3 length: 15 residues. As DNA, the CDR3 is TGTGCCAGCAGACACGCCTGGTCTGGGGCCAACGTCCTGACTTTC. Its translation is CASRHAWSGANVLTF.

On this clonotype itself: A much larger clone lies one base from this, so it may be a read error. CDR3 residues: CASSRDGNYGYSF. CDR3 DNA sequence: TGTGCCAGCAGCCGGGACGGAAACTATGGCTACTCCTTC. This chain uses TRBV7-2 with TRBJ1-2; tentatively, D is TRBD1 (5 bases). This CDR3 has 13 amino acids. The V gene's germline CDR1 is SGHTA and CDR2 FQGNSA.